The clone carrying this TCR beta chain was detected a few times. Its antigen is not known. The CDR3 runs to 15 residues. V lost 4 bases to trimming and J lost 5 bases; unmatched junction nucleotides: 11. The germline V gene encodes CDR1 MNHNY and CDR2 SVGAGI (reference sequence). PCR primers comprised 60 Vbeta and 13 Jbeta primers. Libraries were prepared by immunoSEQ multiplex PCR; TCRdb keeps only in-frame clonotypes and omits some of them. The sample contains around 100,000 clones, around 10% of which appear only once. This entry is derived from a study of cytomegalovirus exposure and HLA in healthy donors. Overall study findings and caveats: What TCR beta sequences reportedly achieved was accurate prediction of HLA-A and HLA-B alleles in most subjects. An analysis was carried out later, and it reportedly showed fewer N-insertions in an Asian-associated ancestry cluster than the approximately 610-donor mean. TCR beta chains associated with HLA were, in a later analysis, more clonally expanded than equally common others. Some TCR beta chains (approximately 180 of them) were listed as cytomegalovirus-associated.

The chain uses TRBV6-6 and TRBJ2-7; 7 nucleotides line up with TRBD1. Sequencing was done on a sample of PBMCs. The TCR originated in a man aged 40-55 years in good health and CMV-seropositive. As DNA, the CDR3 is TGTGCCAGCAGTTTATTCGACAGGGATGAGGACGAGCAGTACTTC. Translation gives CASSLFDRDEDEQYF.